This entry describes one T cell receptor (beta chain). Antigen specificity is unknown. The authors sequenced patients whose flow cytometry had shown CD8+CD57+ cell expansion. Patients, without exception, had severe acquired aplastic anemia. Genomic DNA, the template, was used for profiling of the TCR beta VDJ and CDR3. TCRdb redid the calling of the reads with MiXCR, one entry per CDR3 protein. Among hundreds of thousands of distinct CDR3 sequences listed, 25% to 40% were seen once. This entry is derived from a study of CD8+CD57+ T cells in acquired aplastic anemia. Study-level background: When averaged, DNA from sorted CD4+ and CD8+ cells came to approximately 3.2 ug.

Study-wide findings and caveats: Patients and controls turned out to have more than 25 CD8+ CDR3 sequences in common.

This TCR came from a human donor with aplastic anemia. Sequencing input: sorted CD4+, CD8+, or CD8+CD57+ T cells (not recorded which) from PBMCs.

The CDR3 spells CASRAGQGKTQYF. In nucleotides, the CDR3 is TGTGCCAGCAGGGCTGGACAGGGAAAGACCCAGTACTTC. The chain is built from TRBV12-3 or TRBV12-4 and TRBJ2-5; 8 bases line up with TRBD1. The junction had 6 bases not matched to a gene; V was cut back by 6 bases and J by 6 bases. The CDR3 runs 13 residues.